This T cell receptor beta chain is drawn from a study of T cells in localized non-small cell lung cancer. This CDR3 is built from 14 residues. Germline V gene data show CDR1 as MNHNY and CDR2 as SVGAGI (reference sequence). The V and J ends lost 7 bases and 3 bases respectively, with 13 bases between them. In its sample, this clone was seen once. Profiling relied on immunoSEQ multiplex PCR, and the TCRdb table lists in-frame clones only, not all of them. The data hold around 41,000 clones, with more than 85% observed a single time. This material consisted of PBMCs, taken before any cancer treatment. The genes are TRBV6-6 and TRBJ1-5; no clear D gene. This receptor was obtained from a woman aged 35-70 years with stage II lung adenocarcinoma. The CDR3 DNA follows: TGTGCCAGCACGACGGGCGCGGACAATCAGCCCCAGCATTTT. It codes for CASTTGADNQPQHF.